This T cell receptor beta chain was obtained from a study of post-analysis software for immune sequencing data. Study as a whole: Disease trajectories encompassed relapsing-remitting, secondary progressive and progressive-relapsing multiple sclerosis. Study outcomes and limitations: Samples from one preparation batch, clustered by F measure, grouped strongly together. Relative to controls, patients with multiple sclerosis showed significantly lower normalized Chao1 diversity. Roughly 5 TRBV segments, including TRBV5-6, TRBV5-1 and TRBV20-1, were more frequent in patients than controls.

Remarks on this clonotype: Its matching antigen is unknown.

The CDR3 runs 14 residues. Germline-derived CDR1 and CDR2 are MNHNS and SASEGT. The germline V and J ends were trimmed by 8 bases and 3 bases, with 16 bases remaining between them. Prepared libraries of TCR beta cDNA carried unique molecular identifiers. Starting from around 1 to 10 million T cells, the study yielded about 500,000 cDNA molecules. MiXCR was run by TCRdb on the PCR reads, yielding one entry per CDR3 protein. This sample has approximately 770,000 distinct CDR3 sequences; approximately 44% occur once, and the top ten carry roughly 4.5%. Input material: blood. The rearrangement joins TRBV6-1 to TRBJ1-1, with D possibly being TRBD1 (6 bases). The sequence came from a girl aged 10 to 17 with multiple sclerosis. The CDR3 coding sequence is TGTGCCAGCTCGATGGGGGCGCGGTACACTGAAGCTTTCTTT. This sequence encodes CASSMGARYTEAFF.